These 20 T cell receptor beta chains were all obtained from the same sample, sequenced in a study of technical replicates of blood from a handful of donors. The data were produced by immunoSEQ multiplex PCR, yet TCRdb's version contains in-frame clones alone and is incomplete. Of about 83,000 clones listed, 90% to 95% are singletons. The specimen was T cells isolated from PBMCs. Source of these receptors: a human donor in good health.

The chain has TRBV5-1 and TRBJ1-1; D is possibly TRBD1 (5 bases). From germline, CDR1 is SGHRS and CDR2 YFSETQ. V was pared by 3 bases and J by 3 bases, with 18 bases between. The CDR3 covers 16 residues. The CDR3 reads CASSSFSDPRDTEAFF. CDR3 nucleotides: TGCGCCAGCAGCTCTTTTTCGGACCCCAGGGACACTGAAGCTTTCTTT.

The chain is built from TRBV29-1 and TRBJ2-7; 8 positions agree with TRBD1. The CDR3 spans 13 residues. From germline, CDR1 is SQVTM and CDR2 ANQGSEA. The ends lost 7 bases at V and 5 bases at J; junction bases unmatched: 10. CDR3 region: CSGGDRNGNEQYF. The CDR3 nucleotides read TGCAGCGGTGGGGACAGGAATGGCAACGAGCAGTACTTC.

The chain uses TRBV5-1 and TRBJ2-3, with TRBD1 matching 8 bases. CDR3 length: 14 amino acids. V was clipped by 3 bases and J by 3 bases; unmatched bases: 3. Germline V gives CDR1 SGHRS, CDR2 YFSETQ. CDR3 in amino acids: CASSSGQGTDTQYF. The CDR3 bases are TGCGCCAGCAGCTCCGGACAGGGAACAGATACGCAGTATTTT.

The V call is TRBV5-1, the J call TRBJ2-7, with 7 bases matching TRBD2. The junction had 5 bases not matched to a gene; V was cut back by 4 bases and J by 4 bases. This CDR3 is built from 13 residues. Per the germline V gene, CDR1 is SGHRS and CDR2 is YFSETQ. CDR3 in DNA: TGCGCCAGCAGCACGTCTAGCGGATACGAGCAGTACTTC. Protein: CASSTSSGYEQYF.

This chain connects TRBV11-2 to TRBJ2-5; tentative D call: TRBD2 (5 bases). From germline, CDR1 is SGHAT and CDR2 FQNNGV. Between the trimmed V and J ends, which lost 4 bases and 1 base, there was a span of 13 bases. This CDR3 has 15 residues. CDR3 in amino acids: CASSYSPGTQETQYF. CDR3 sequence (DNA): TGTGCCAGCAGCTACTCCCCGGGAACCCAAGAGACCCAGTACTTC.

The V call is TRBV7-3, the J call TRBJ2-3; D may be TRBD2 (5 bases). Trimming stripped 1 base from V and 5 bases from J, with 13 bases between. CDR3 length equals 15 residues. Germline V CDR1 and CDR2: SGHTA, FQGTGA. The CDR3 is CASSLIGPEGDTQYF. In DNA form, the CDR3 reads TGTGCCAGCAGCTTAATCGGGCCTGAGGGAGATACGCAGTATTTT.

V is TRBV19 and J is TRBJ1-4, with no clear D. Germline CDR1 is LNHDA and CDR2 is SQIVND (reference sequence). Trimming stripped 7 bases from V and 7 bases from J, with 25 bases between. The CDR3 spans 17 residues. CDR3 bases: TGTGCCAGTAATGAACAGCCCCCGATGATTATTAGTGAAAAACTGTTTTTT. Translated, it gives CASNEQPPMIISEKLFF.

The chain uses TRBV27 and TRBJ2-7; TRBD2 is a possible D gene (5 bases). Per germline, CDR1 MNHEY and CDR2 SMNVEV (reference sequence). V was shortened by 3 bases and J by 2 bases, with 11 bases between the two germline ends. CDR3 length: 14 residues. The DNA for the CDR3 is TGTGCCAGCAGTTTTGACGGGGTGACCTACGAGCAGTACTTC. Protein product: CASSFDGVTYEQYF.

This chain connects TRBV27 to TRBJ1-2; TRBD1 matches 9 bases. The CDR3 covers 15 residues. Germline CDR1 is MNHEY and CDR2 is SMNVEV (reference sequence). Trimming took 5 bases from V and 4 from J; bases not matched to a gene: 8. CDR3 in amino acids: CASSPGQGQGYGYTF. The CDR3 bases are TGTGCCAGCAGTCCCGGACAGGGGCAGGGCTATGGCTACACCTTC.

This chain links TRBV4-1 with TRBJ2-1, with 8 bases matching TRBD2. Per the germline V gene, CDR1 is MGHRA and CDR2 is YSYEKL. V was pared by 1 base and J by 9 bases, with 11 bases of the junction left unmatched. There are 16 residues in the CDR3. In DNA form, the CDR3 reads TGCGCCAGCAGCCAAGTTCTGGTTGGCGGGGGGAGTGAGCAGTTCTTC. It yields the protein CASSQVLVGGGSEQFF.

The genes are TRBV7-8 and TRBJ2-7; TRBD2 matches 7 bases. The CDR3 consists of 15 residues. In germline, CDR1 is SGHVS, CDR2 FQNEAQ. Losses at the gene ends were 1 base for V and 3 bases for J; bases not matched to a gene: 6. CDR3 nucleotides: TGTGCCAGCAGCTTAGTGGCTAGCGGTCACTACGAGCAGTACTTC. This gives the protein CASSLVASGHYEQYF.

V and J are TRBV19 and TRBJ2-7; 12 bases agree with TRBD1. J lost 5 bases, V lost 5 bases, and 10 bases had no gene match. Germline CDR1 and CDR2: LNHDA and SQIVND (reference sequence). There are 16 residues in the CDR3. CDR3 nucleotide sequence: TGTGCCAGTAGTGACCCGGGACAGGGGGCTAAAGACGAGCAGTACTTC. Residues: CASSDPGQGAKDEQYF. Looking up the rest from reference TRBV19 and TRBJ2-7 gives the full variable domain: DGGITQSPKYLFRKEGQNVTLSCEQNLNHDAMYWYRQDPGQGLRLIYYSQIVNDFQKGDIAEGYSVSREKKESFPLTVTSAQKNPTAFYLCASSDPGQGAKDEQYFGPGTRLTVT.

The gene calls are TRBV28 and TRBJ2-7; 10 bases align to TRBD1. Germline lookup yields CDR1 MDHEN and CDR2 SYDVKM. V lost 3 bases and J lost 5; bases outside the gene matches: 4. The CDR3 sequence is 14 residues long. CDR3 DNA sequence: TGTGCCAGCAGTTTCCCGGACAGGGGGAACGAGCAGTACTTC. Amino acids: CASSFPDRGNEQYF.

The V gene is TRBV28, the J gene TRBJ2-5, with 9 bases lining up with TRBD2. From germline, CDR1 is MDHEN and CDR2 SYDVKM. The CDR3 is made up of 20 amino acids. The V and J ends lost 5 bases and 5 bases, in that order; junction bases with no gene match: 24. The CDR3 here is CASSGPRVAGVVSVAETQYF. The DNA of the CDR3 is TGTGCCAGCAGTGGCCCCCGGGTAGCGGGAGTGGTTTCTGTGGCCGAGACCCAGTACTTC. The full variable domain, rest sourced from reference TRBV28 and TRBJ2-5, is DVKVTQSSRYLVKRTGEKVFLECVQDMDHENMFWYRQDPGLGLRLIYFSYDVKMKEKGDIPEGYSVSREKKERFSLILESASTNQTSMYLCASSGPRVAGVVSVAETQYFGPGTRLLVL.

This clone has just one count. The rearrangement uses TRBV6-1 and TRBJ1-2; D might be TRBD1 (6 bases). The CDR3 has 15 residues. V lost 7 bases and J lost 4, with 19 bases in between. CDR1 and CDR2 from the germline V gene are MNHNS and SASEGT. CDR3 region: CASMAGEGLSYGYTF. The CDR3 coding sequence is TGTGCCAGCATGGCAGGGGAGGGCCTTTCCTATGGCTACACCTTC.

V gene TRBV7-3 combines with J gene TRBJ2-7, with 7 bases lining up with TRBD1. J gave up 3 bases and V 5 bases, and 4 bases lay outside the gene matches. CDR1 SGHTA and CDR2 FQGTGA come from the germline V gene. The CDR3 runs 13 residues. The CDR3 DNA reads as TGTGCCAGCAGCAGGACAGGTGGCTACGAGCAGTACTTC. It codes for CASSRTGGYEQYF.

For the CDR3, the DNA is TGTGCCAGCAGGGCAGGGTCCTACGAGCAGTACTTC. It yields the protein CASRAGSYEQYF. The J gene is TRBJ2-7, the V gene TRBV2, with D perhaps TRBD1 (5 bases). V lost 6 bases, J lost 1 base, and 7 bases lay in between. The CDR3 spans 12 residues. CDR1 is SNHLY and CDR2 is FYNNEI in the germline V gene.

CDR3 sequence: CASSSSSGSGADTQYF. The CDR3 DNA reads as TGTGCCAGCAGTTCATCTAGCGGGAGTGGGGCAGATACGCAGTATTTT. The chain recombines TRBV28 with TRBJ2-3; 10 bases align to TRBD2. This CDR3 comprises 16 residues. Germline CDR1 is MDHEN and CDR2 is SYDVKM. Losses at the gene ends were 4 bases for V and 4 bases for J; bases not matched to a gene: 8.

To note about this clone: The same CDR3 also results from other DNA sequences found in this sample. This sequence joins TRBV6-5 and TRBJ2-7; 9 bases align to TRBD1. This CDR3 is built from 14 residues. Germline CDR1 MNHEY, CDR2 SVGAGI. Unmatched junction bases numbered 7, after V lost 9 bases and J lost 1 base. The CDR3 DNA reads TGTGCCAGTTCGCCGGGACAGGGTTCCTACGAGCAGTACTTC. It encodes CASSPGQGSYEQYF.

The chain is built from TRBV27 and TRBJ2-5; possible D gene TRBD1, 6 bases. The CDR3 spans 15 residues. V lost 3 bases and J 5 bases, leaving 16 bases between the germline ends. Germline-derived CDR1 and CDR2 are MNHEY and SMNVEV (reference sequence). The CDR3 DNA is TGTGCCAGCAGTTTGCGGGTACAGGGCCGGGAGACCCAGTACTTC. Amino acid sequence: CASSLRVQGRETQYF.